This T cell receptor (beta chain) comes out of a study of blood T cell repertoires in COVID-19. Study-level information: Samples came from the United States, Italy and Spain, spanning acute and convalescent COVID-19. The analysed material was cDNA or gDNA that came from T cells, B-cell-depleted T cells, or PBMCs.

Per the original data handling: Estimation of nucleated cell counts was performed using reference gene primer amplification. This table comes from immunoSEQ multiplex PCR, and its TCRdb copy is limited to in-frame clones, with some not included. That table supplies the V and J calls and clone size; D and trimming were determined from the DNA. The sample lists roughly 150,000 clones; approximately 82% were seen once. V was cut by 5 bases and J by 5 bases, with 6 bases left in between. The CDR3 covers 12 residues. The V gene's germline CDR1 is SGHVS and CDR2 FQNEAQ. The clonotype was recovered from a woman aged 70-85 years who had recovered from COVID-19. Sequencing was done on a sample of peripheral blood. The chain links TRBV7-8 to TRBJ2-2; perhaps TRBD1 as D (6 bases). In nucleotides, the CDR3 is TGTGCCAGCAGCCAGGGGACCGGGGAGCTGTTTTTT. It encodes CASSQGTGELFF.